Below are 12 T cell receptor beta chains sequenced from a single sample in a study of cytomegalovirus exposure and HLA in healthy donors. Vbeta (60) and Jbeta (13) primers were used in the PCR. Sequencing was performed with immunoSEQ multiplex PCR; in TCRdb, only in-frame clones are kept and a portion is missing. The table has about 120,000 clones, over 65% seen once. The sequenced sample was PBMCs. These receptor sequences come from a man aged 18 to 30 in good health and CMV-seronegative.

The rearrangement uses TRBV9 and TRBJ2-2; D is perhaps TRBD2 (6 bases). From germline, CDR1 is SGDLS and CDR2 YYNGEE. V was clipped by 0 bases and J by 5 bases, with 11 bases between them. The CDR3 runs 15 residues. CDR3 sequence (DNA): TGTGCCAGCAGCGTAGCTGGAGGGGTGACCGGGGAGCTGTTTTTT. It translates to CASSVAGGVTGELFF.

The chain couples TRBV7-6 to TRBJ2-1, with D tentatively TRBD1 (6 bases). Germline CDR1 SGHVS, CDR2 FNYEAQ. This CDR3 has 13 amino acids. Trimming removed 2 bases from V and 12 bases from J, with 14 bases in between. The CDR3 region is CASSLPQGTPQFF. CDR3 nucleotides: TGTGCCAGCAGCTTACCCCAAGGGACACCGCAGTTCTTC.

V and J are TRBV29-1 and TRBJ2-3, with D maybe TRBD1 (6 bases). Germline V CDR1 and CDR2: SQVTM, ANQGSEA. Trimming pared 4 bases from V and 6 bases from J, leaving 26 bases between. The CDR3 runs to 17 residues. This chain's CDR3 is CSVARDVGKGVKDTQYF. The CDR3 DNA follows: TGCAGCGTTGCGAGGGACGTAGGGAAGGGGGTCAAGGATACGCAGTATTTT.

This clone was observed a handful of times. The identical CDR3 is also encoded by other nucleotide sequences in the sample. The CDR3 reads CASSYSYGETYEQYF. In nucleotides, the CDR3 is TGTGCCAGCAGTTACTCTTATGGGGAGACCTACGAGCAGTACTTC. This chain joins TRBV6-5 and TRBJ2-7, with TRBD2 as a possible D gene (5 bases). The CDR3 is 15 residues long. V dropped 0 bases and J dropped 2 bases, with 11 bases sitting between them. Germline CDR1 and CDR2: MNHEY and SVGAGI.

CDR3 in DNA: TGCAGCGTTGTGGACAGCCTCGACACTGAAGCTTTCTTT. Protein sequence: CSVVDSLDTEAFF. The rearrangement joins TRBV29-1 to TRBJ1-1; perhaps TRBD1 as D (6 bases). The germline gives CDR1 SQVTM, CDR2 ANQGSEA. Trimming removed 4 bases from V and 3 bases from J, with 12 bases in between. The CDR3 contains 13 residues.

This clone was counted once. The chain recombines TRBV7-7 with TRBJ2-5; perhaps TRBD2 as D (6 bases). The end of the DNA aligns better with TRBJ2-7, so the J call may be wrong. In germline, CDR1 is SSHAT, CDR2 FNYEAQ (reference sequence). The CDR3 extends over 15 amino acids. The CDR3 DNA follows: TGTGCCAGCACCCCCGGACCCGGGAGCTCCTACGAGCAGTACTTC. Protein sequence: CASTPGPGSSYEQYF.

The chain uses TRBV6-1 and TRBJ2-5, with a weak D call TRBD2 (6 bases). Germline V gene lookup returns CDR1 MNHNS and CDR2 SASEGT. V lost 9 bases to trimming and J lost 7 bases, with 12 bases between them. The CDR3 consists of 11 residues. The DNA for the CDR3 is TGTGCCAGTTGGGTGGGGGGGACCCAGTACTTC. Amino acid sequence: CASWVGGTQYF.

Turning to this clone: Distinct nucleotide sequences in the sample also encode this CDR3. V is TRBV7-9 and J is TRBJ1-1; no reliable D call. V lost 0 bases, J lost 5 bases, and 7 bases lay in between. Germline V CDR1 and CDR2: SEHNR, FQNEAQ (reference sequence). The CDR3 extends over 13 amino acids. The CDR3 DNA reads as TGTGCCAGCAGCTTAGCCGGGGATACTGAAGCTTTCTTT. It encodes CASSLAGDTEAFF.

This clone appeared a few times. The chain couples TRBV19 to TRBJ1-6; D is unclear. The CDR3 is 12 residues long. Trimming stripped 6 bases from V and 6 bases from J, with 6 bases between. CDR1 and CDR2 (germline): LNHDA, SQIVND (reference sequence). CDR3 loop: CASSFPNSPLHF. In DNA form, the CDR3 reads TGTGCCAGTAGCTTTCCTAATTCACCCCTCCACTTT.

V usage is TRBV7-7 and J usage is TRBJ2-5, with 9 bases fitting TRBD1. The CDR3 has 15 amino acids. V gave up 1 base and J gave up 2 bases; unmatched junction bases: 2. The V gene's germline CDR1 is SSHAT and CDR2 FNYEAQ (reference sequence). In nucleotides, the CDR3 is TGTGCCAGCAGCTTAGACAGGGGGCAACAAGAGACCCAGTACTTC. This sequence encodes CASSLDRGQQETQYF.

This clone was seen more than once but under ten times. This sample also contains other DNA sequences that code for the same CDR3. The CDR3 sequence is CASSPGRGTNEKLFF. The CDR3 DNA is TGCGCCAGCAGCCCCGGAAGGGGGACTAATGAAAAACTGTTTTTT. The chain couples TRBV5-1 to TRBJ1-4; tentatively, D is TRBD1 (6 bases). Germline CDR1 is SGHRS and CDR2 is YFSETQ. Trimming removed 4 bases from V and 2 bases from J, with 12 bases in between. CDR3 length: 15 amino acids.

The genes are TRBV7-9 and TRBJ2-1, with D perhaps TRBD1 (7 bases). This CDR3 has 15 amino acids. Germline assignment: CDR1 SEHNR and CDR2 FQNEAQ (reference sequence). V was cut by 1 base and J by 3 bases, with 10 bases left in between. This chain's CDR3 is CASSLGQGLYNEQFF. The DNA for the CDR3 is TGTGCCAGCAGCTTAGGACAGGGACTCTACAATGAGCAGTTCTTC.